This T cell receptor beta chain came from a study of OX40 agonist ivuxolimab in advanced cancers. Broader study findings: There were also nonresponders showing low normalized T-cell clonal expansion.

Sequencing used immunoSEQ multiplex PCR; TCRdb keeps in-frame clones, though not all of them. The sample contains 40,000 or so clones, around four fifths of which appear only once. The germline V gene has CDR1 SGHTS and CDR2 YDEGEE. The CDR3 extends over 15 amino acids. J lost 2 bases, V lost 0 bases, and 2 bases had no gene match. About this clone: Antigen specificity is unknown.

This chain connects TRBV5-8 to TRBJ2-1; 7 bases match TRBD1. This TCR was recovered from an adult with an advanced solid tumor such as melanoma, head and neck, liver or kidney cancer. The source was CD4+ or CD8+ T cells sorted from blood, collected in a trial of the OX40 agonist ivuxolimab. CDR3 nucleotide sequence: TGTGCCAGCAGCTTGGAAGGGACAGCCTACAATGAGCAGTTCTTC. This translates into CASSLEGTAYNEQFF.